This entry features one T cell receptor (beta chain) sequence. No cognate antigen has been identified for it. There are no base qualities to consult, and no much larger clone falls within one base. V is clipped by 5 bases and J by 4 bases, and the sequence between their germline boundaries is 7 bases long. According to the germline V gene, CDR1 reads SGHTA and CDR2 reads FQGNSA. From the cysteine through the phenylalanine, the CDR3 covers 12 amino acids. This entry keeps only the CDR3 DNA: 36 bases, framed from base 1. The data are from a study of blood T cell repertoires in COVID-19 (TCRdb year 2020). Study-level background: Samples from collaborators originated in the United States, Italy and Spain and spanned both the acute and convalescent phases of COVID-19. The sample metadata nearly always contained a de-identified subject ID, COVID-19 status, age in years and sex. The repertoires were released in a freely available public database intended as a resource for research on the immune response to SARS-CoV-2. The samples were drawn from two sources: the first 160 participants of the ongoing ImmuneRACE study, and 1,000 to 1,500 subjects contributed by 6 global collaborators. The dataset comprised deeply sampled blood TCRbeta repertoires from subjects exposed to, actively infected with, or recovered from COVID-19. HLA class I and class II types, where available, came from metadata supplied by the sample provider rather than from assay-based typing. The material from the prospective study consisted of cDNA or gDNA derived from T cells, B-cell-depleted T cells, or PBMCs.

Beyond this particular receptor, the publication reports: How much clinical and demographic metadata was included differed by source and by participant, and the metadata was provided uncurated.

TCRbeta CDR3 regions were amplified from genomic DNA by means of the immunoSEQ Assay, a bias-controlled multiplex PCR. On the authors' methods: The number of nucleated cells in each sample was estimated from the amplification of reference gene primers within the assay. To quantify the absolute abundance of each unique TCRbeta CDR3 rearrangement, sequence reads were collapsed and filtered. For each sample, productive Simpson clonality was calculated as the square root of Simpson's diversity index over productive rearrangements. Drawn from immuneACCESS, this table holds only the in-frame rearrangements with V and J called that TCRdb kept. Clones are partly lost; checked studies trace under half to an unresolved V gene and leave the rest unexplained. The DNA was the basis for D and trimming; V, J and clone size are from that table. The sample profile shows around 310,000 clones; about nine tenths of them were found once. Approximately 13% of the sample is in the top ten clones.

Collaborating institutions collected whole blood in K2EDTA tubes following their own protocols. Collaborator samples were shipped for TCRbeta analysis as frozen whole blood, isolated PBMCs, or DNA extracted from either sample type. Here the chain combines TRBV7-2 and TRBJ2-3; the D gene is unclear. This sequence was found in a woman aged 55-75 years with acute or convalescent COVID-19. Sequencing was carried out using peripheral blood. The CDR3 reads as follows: CASSQRADTQYF. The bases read TGTGCCAGCAGCCAGCGCGCAGATACGCAGTATTTT. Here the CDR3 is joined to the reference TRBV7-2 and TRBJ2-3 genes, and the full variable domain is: GAGVSQSPSNKVTEKGKDVELRCDPISGHTALYWYRQSLGQGLEFLIYFQGNSAPDKSGLPSDRFSAERTGGSVSTLTIQRTQQEDSAVYLCASSQRADTQYFGPGTRLTVL.